The 27 T cell receptor beta chains below were found in one sample sequenced in a study of identical twins. TCRdb re-called the 5' RACE reads with MiXCR, one entry per CDR3 protein. Of approximately 230,000 distinct CDR3 sequences listed, more than 12% are singletons. The sequencing input was memory (CD45RO+) T cells sorted from blood. These receptors came from a woman younger than 35 in good health.

This clonotype showed up just a few times. V is TRBV15 and J is TRBJ2-7; TRBD1 or TRBD2 may be the D gene (5 bases each). There are 15 residues in the CDR3. Per germline, CDR1 LNHNV and CDR2 YYDKDF (reference sequence). Trimming stripped 0 bases from V and 0 bases from J, with 9 bases between. CDR3 sequence reads: CATSRERGGSYEQYF. The CDR3, as DNA: TGTGCCACCAGCAGAGAGCGTGGGGGCTCCTACGAGCAGTACTTC.

This clonotype was counted a few times. The gene calls are TRBV3-1 and TRBJ2-3, with 7 bases aligning to TRBD2. In germline, CDR1 is LGHDT, CDR2 YNNKEL (reference sequence). The CDR3 totals 16 residues. Unmatched junction bases numbered 9, after V lost 1 base and J lost 5 bases. The CDR3 DNA reads TGTGCCAGCAGCCAAGGGGCAAGCGGGGCTGGAGATACGCAGTATTTT. Residues: CASSQGASGAGDTQYF.

This clonotype was seen only a few times. This sequence joins TRBV20-1 and TRBJ2-3, with unresolved D. Germline V lookup: CDR1 DFQATT, CDR2 SNEGSKA (reference sequence). The CDR3 has 15 amino acids. V lost 4 bases to trimming and J lost 6 bases, with 20 bases between them. The CDR3 bases are TGCAGTGCTACAACTCCCCGGCAAGGAGAGGATACGCAGTATTTT. Translating it yields CSATTPRQGEDTQYF.

J is TRBJ1-3 and V is TRBV30; no clear D gene. The CDR3 runs 13 residues. In germline, CDR1 is GTSNPN, CDR2 SVGIG (reference sequence). V was cut by 5 bases and J by 7 bases, with 15 bases left in between. As DNA, the CDR3 is TGTGCCTGGCAAGGAGGGAGCTGGAACACCATATATTTT. Residues: CAWQGGSWNTIYF.

A few counts support this clonotype. The chain uses TRBV20-1 and TRBJ2-7; the match to TRBD2 covers 10 bases. Germline V gives CDR1 DFQATT, CDR2 SNEGSKA (reference sequence). The CDR3 spans 13 residues. V trimming: 5 bases; J trimming: 4 bases; junction bases outside the gene matches: 5. CDR3 DNA: TGCAGTGCTTTAACGACTAGCGGGTACGAGCAGTACTTC. This encodes CSALTTSGYEQYF.

J is TRBJ2-5 and V is TRBV7-8, with D possibly TRBD2 on 5 matching bases. Germline CDR1 and CDR2: SGHVS and FQNEAQ. The CDR3 totals 16 residues. The V and J ends lost 5 bases and 2 bases respectively, with 18 bases between them. As DNA, the CDR3 is TGTGCCAGCAGCCCACGCCCGACTACTTTTCAAGAGACCCAGTACTTC. This translates into CASSPRPTTFQETQYF.

This clonotype was seen more than once but under ten times. V and J are TRBV27 and TRBJ1-1, with D perhaps TRBD1 (6 bases). Germline V gene data show CDR1 as MNHEY and CDR2 as SMNVEV (reference sequence). Trimming took off 6 bases at V and 8 bases at J, with 10 bases between the two ends. CDR3 length: 11 residues. The CDR3: CASRGRGEAFF. CDR3 nucleotides: TGTGCCAGCAGGGGCAGGGGAGAAGCTTTCTTT.

The table lists this clonotype with a few counts. This rearrangement joins TRBV20-1 to TRBJ2-1; D perhaps matches TRBD2 (6 bases). Germline values: CDR1 DFQATT, CDR2 SNEGSKA (reference sequence). V lost 6 bases and J lost 6, with 12 bases in between. CDR3 size: 12 residues. The CDR3 DNA sequence: TGCAGTGCCTACGGGACTCCCAATGAGCAGTTCTTC. It is translated as CSAYGTPNEQFF.

This clonotype turned up a few times. The V and J genes are TRBV12-3 or TRBV12-4 and TRBJ2-2; 10 nucleotides match TRBD2. The CDR3 is 15 residues long. J was trimmed by 5 bases and V by 7 bases; bases with no gene match: 7. CDR3: CASKLGTSETGELFF. Here the CDR3 DNA reads TGTGCCAGCAAGCTCGGGACTAGCGAAACCGGGGAGCTGTTTTTT.

This clonotype was seen a few times. The chain combines TRBV21-1 with TRBJ1-6; TRBD1 reflects the table's D call only, with no check against the DNA. TRBV21-1 is given as a pseudogene. This CDR3 is 16 amino acids long. CDR3 loop: CASSNCTGISNSPLHF. DNA of the CDR3: TGTGCCAGCAGCAATTGTACGGGGATCAGTAATTCACCCCTCCACTTT.

This clonotype was seen ten or more times. The rearrangement uses TRBV20-1 and TRBJ2-5; D call uncertain. Germline loops: CDR1 DFQATT, CDR2 SNEGSKA (reference sequence). V lost 3 bases and J lost 5, with 10 bases in between. This CDR3 is built from 12 residues. CDR3 DNA sequence: TGCAGTGCTAGGACATACGCGGAGACCCAGTACTTC. Translated: CSARTYAETQYF.

This clonotype was counted ten times or more. The rearrangement uses TRBV10-3 and TRBJ2-2; 7 nucleotides line up with TRBD1. Trimming removed 6 bases from V and 1 base from J; junction bases left unmatched: 5. Germline CDR1 ENHRY, CDR2 SYGVKD. The CDR3 totals 15 residues. The CDR3 region is CAIRETGKNTGELFF. The CDR3 DNA is TGTGCCATCAGAGAGACAGGGAAGAACACCGGGGAGCTGTTTTTT.

The V and J genes are TRBV19 and TRBJ2-3; TRBD2 matches 7 bases. The CDR3 contains 14 residues. Germline V gene sequence: CDR1 LNHDA, CDR2 SQIVND (reference sequence). The ends lost 5 bases at V and 2 bases at J; junction bases unmatched: 4. The CDR3 coding sequence is TGTGCCAGTAGTCAGCGGGAATTCACAGATACGCAGTATTTT. It translates to CASSQREFTDTQYF.

In its sample, this clonotype was seen a few times. This chain links TRBV9 with TRBJ2-1, with D perhaps TRBD2 (7 bases). CDR1 is SGDLS and CDR2 is YYNGEE in the germline V gene. The CDR3 extends over 13 amino acids. V dropped 6 bases and J dropped 7 bases, with 14 bases sitting between them. CDR3 region: CASNLGGGNEQFF. Here the CDR3 DNA reads TGTGCCAGCAATCTAGGGGGGGGAAATGAGCAGTTCTTC.

The chain combines TRBV6-1 with TRBJ2-7; a possible D gene is TRBD1 (6 bases). V was cut by 8 bases and J by 2 bases, with 13 bases left in between. Germline loops: CDR1 MNHNS, CDR2 SASEGT. CDR3 size: 13 residues. This CDR3 is CASETGNTYEQYF. The CDR3 region has the DNA TGTGCCAGCGAAACAGGGAATACCTACGAGCAGTACTTC.

This clonotype was counted only a few times. CDR3 in DNA: TGTGCCAGCAGCGTCGGAATGCAAGAGACCCAGTACTTC. It codes for CASSVGMQETQYF. V and J are TRBV7-2 and TRBJ2-5; no firm D call. This CDR3 region has 13 residues. The V end was cut by 5 bases, the J end by 2 bases, with 9 bases between. CDR1 is SGHTA, CDR2 FQGNSA, per germline.

The chain links TRBV20-1 to TRBJ2-1; TRBD2 is a possible D gene (6 bases). This CDR3 contains 16 residues. Germline V gives CDR1 DFQATT, CDR2 SNEGSKA (reference sequence). Trimming removed 1 base from V and 4 bases from J, with 17 bases in between. CDR3 DNA sequence: TGCAGTGCTAGAGTTCTCGGGGAGGCCGCTTACAATGAGCAGTTCTTC. It codes for CSARVLGEAAYNEQFF.

V and J are TRBV24-1 and TRBJ2-1, with D possibly matching TRBD2 (6 bases). Deletions cut 2 bases from V and 0 bases from J, with 13 bases between. Looked up from germline, CDR1 is KGHDR and CDR2 is SFDVKD. The CDR3 covers 17 residues. CDR3 sequence reads: CATSDSGGTRSYNEQFF. CDR3 nucleotides: TGTGCCACCAGTGATTCTGGGGGGACCCGCTCCTACAATGAGCAGTTCTTC.

V gene TRBV20-1 combines with J gene TRBJ2-5; 13 bases are a match to TRBD2. After removal of 6 bases from V and 1 base from J, the junction contained 5 bases not matched to a gene. The CDR3 extends over 15 amino acids. Per the germline V gene, CDR1 is DFQATT and CDR2 is SNEGSKA (reference sequence). CDR3 DNA sequence: TGCAGTGCAACCGGGACTAGCGGGGCCCAAGAGACCCAGTACTTC. It encodes CSATGTSGAQETQYF.

This clonotype was seen a handful of times. The V and J genes are TRBV20-1 and TRBJ2-5; D perhaps matches TRBD2 (6 bases). The CDR3 consists of 14 residues. The V and J ends lost 0 bases and 4 bases respectively, with 12 bases between them. Germline values: CDR1 DFQATT, CDR2 SNEGSKA (reference sequence). The CDR3 region is CSARDWRGGETQYF. In DNA, the CDR3 is TGCAGTGCTAGAGATTGGCGGGGAGGAGAGACCCAGTACTTC.

This clonotype was found a few times. V usage is TRBV20-1 and J usage is TRBJ2-1, with D unresolved. V lost 6 bases and J lost 0, with 12 bases in between. The CDR3 totals 14 residues. The germline V gene encodes CDR1 DFQATT and CDR2 SNEGSKA (reference sequence). CDR3 in DNA: TGCAGTGCGCGAAAGTCCTTCTCCTACAATGAGCAGTTCTTC. Translating gives CSARKSFSYNEQFF.

This clonotype was counted only a few times. The chain recombines TRBV3-1 with TRBJ2-7; D is uncertain. The CDR3 is 16 residues long. Germline CDR1 is LGHDT and CDR2 is YNNKEL (reference sequence). V gave up 3 bases and J gave up 0 bases, with 15 bases separating them. CDR3: CASSHSYTSSSYEQYF. The DNA for the CDR3 is TGTGCCAGCAGCCATTCTTACACGTCGAGCTCCTACGAGCAGTACTTC.

The gene calls are TRBV4-3 and TRBJ2-2; 11 bases fit TRBD1. This CDR3 has 19 residues. Germline loops: CDR1 LGHNA, CDR2 YSLEER. Trimming removed 0 bases from V and 6 bases from J; junction bases left unmatched: 12. The CDR3 region is CASSQEERRTGGGSGELFF. CDR3 coding DNA: TGCGCCAGCAGCCAAGAGGAGCGGCGGACAGGGGGCGGGTCCGGGGAGCTGTTTTTT.

In its sample, this clonotype was seen a few times. As DNA, the CDR3 is TGCAGTGCTAAGGAAAACGGAAGAAATACGCAGTATTTT. Protein product: CSAKENGRNTQYF. The V and J genes are TRBV20-1 and TRBJ2-3; D ambiguous. Trimming took off 4 bases at V and 7 bases at J, with 15 bases between the two ends. CDR1 and CDR2 from the germline V gene are DFQATT and SNEGSKA (reference sequence). The CDR3 consists of 13 residues.

V and J are TRBV7-8 and TRBJ2-7; 9 nucleotides agree with TRBD2. The CDR3 runs to 17 residues. The V gene end was trimmed by 1 base and the J gene end by 7 bases; junction bases not matched to a gene: 14. Germline V lookup: CDR1 SGHVS, CDR2 FQNEAQ. CDR3 loop: CASSLDSVKAGGREQYF. The CDR3 DNA sequence: TGTGCCAGCAGCTTAGATTCTGTGAAAGCGGGAGGACGTGAGCAGTACTTC.

The chain combines TRBV20-1 with TRBJ1-1; D gene unclear. This CDR3 is 13 amino acids long. The germline V gene has CDR1 DFQATT and CDR2 SNEGSKA (reference sequence). V lost 5 bases and J lost 1, with 11 bases in between. This CDR3 is CSAPDGGNTEAFF. The CDR3 region has the DNA TGCAGTGCTCCTGACGGAGGGAACACTGAAGCTTTCTTT.

This clonotype has a handful of counts. CDR3 bases: TGTGCCAGCAGTGAAGTAACGACGGATCAGCCCCAGCATTTT. This sequence encodes CASSEVTTDQPQHF. The V and J genes are TRBV2 and TRBJ1-5; D call uncertain. The V end lost 1 base, the J end lost 5 bases, and 9 bases lay between the germline ends. CDR3 length: 14 amino acids. Germline V CDR1 and CDR2: SNHLY, FYNNEI.